One and the same sample provided the 15 T cell receptor beta chains below, sequenced in a study of CD8+ T cells in alopecia areata. RNA extraction and reverse transcription yielded cDNA as sequencing template. Some clones are missing from TCRdb's copy, which holds only in-frame ones; the method was immunoSEQ multiplex PCR. In the table there are 100,000 to 150,000 clones, 45% to 50% of which are singletons. The material was CD8+ T cells sorted from blood, obtained at week 0. The receptors shown here come from a human donor with alopecia areata.

The rearrangement links TRBV27 to TRBJ2-1; weak D call: TRBD1 (6 bases). Trimming took 2 bases from V and 6 from J, leaving 23 bases between them. The CDR3 contains 18 residues. Germline CDR1 MNHEY, CDR2 SMNVEV (reference sequence). This chain's CDR3 is CASSLGPGAGRRGNEQFF. CDR3 sequence (DNA): TGTGCCAGCAGTTTAGGGCCAGGGGCCGGCCGTAGGGGCAATGAGCAGTTCTTC.

Comment on this clone: Given a much more abundant clone one base away, this may be a read error. CDR3 nucleotides: TGTGCCAGCCGGGACTACGAGCAGTACTTC. It codes for CASRDYEQYF. The genes are TRBV2 and TRBJ2-7, with D possibly being TRBD2 (5 bases). Germline CDR1 and CDR2: SNHLY and FYNNEI. The CDR3 loop spans 10 amino acids. The V end lost 8 bases, the J end lost 3 bases, and 5 bases lay between the germline ends.

This chain connects TRBV6-5 to TRBJ1-1, with a weak D call TRBD1 (5 bases). This CDR3 is 14 amino acids long. V shed 5 bases and J shed 4 bases, with 14 bases lying between them. Germline CDR1 is MNHEY and CDR2 is SVGAGI. CDR3 sequence: CASSQAGGPTEAFF. As DNA, the CDR3 is TGTGCCAGCAGTCAAGCGGGGGGTCCCACTGAAGCTTTCTTT.

This clone was seen only a few times. The gene calls are TRBV13 and TRBJ2-7, with D perhaps matching TRBD1 (6 bases). Per germline, CDR1 PRHDT and CDR2 FYEKMQ (reference sequence). The CDR3 covers 12 residues. V was shortened by 5 bases and J by 8 bases, with 13 bases between the two germline ends. CDR3 in amino acids: CASSQDRLQQYF. In DNA form, the CDR3 reads TGTGCCAGCAGCCAAGACAGGCTCCAGCAGTACTTC.

Many counts were recorded for this clone. This chain joins TRBV6-4 and TRBJ2-3; D gene unclear. Germline-derived CDR1 and CDR2 are MRHNA and SNTAGT. V lost 0 bases, J lost 1 base, and 5 bases lay in between. The length of the CDR3 is 14 residues. The CDR3 DNA reads TGTGCCAGCAGTGACTCTGGCGGCACAGATACGCAGTATTTT. Translation gives CASSDSGGTDTQYF.

This clone was seen a handful of times. The chain recombines TRBV9 with TRBJ1-3; no firm D call. V was clipped by 4 bases and J by 4 bases, with 3 bases between them. Germline CDR1 SGDLS, CDR2 YYNGEE. The CDR3 is 11 residues long. The CDR3 sequence: CASSFGNTIYF. CDR3 nucleotides: TGTGCCAGCAGCTTCGGAAACACCATATATTTT. The full variable domain, completed using reference TRBV9 and TRBJ1-3, is DSGVTQTPKHLITATGQRVTLRCSPRSGDLSVYWYQQSLDQGLQFLIQYYNGEERAKGNILERFSAQQFPDLHSELNLSSLELGDSALYFCASSFGNTIYFGEGSWLTVV.

This chain uses TRBV27 with TRBJ2-3, with D unclear. CDR3 length: 17 amino acids. The germline CDR1 and CDR2 sequences are MNHEY and SMNVEV (reference sequence). V was trimmed by 5 bases and J by 0 bases, leaving 18 bases between them. DNA of the CDR3: TGTGCCAGCAGTCCTATACCGATAACCCCTAGCACAGATACGCAGTATTTT. Translation: CASSPIPITPSTDTQYF.

Remarks on this clone: The same CDR3 arises from other DNA sequences in this sample as well. CDR3 in amino acids: CASSYGEGETQYF. The CDR3 DNA follows: TGTGCCAGCAGTTACGGGGAGGGGGAGACCCAGTACTTC. This rearrangement joins TRBV6-5 to TRBJ2-5; the match to TRBD2 covers 7 bases. Germline V gene sequence: CDR1 MNHEY, CDR2 SVGAGI. V gave up 2 bases and J gave up 5 bases; unmatched junction bases: 2. The CDR3 extends over 13 amino acids.

In nucleotides, the CDR3 is TGTGCCAGCAGCCTGGAAGGGGGCCCCACTGAAGCTTTCTTT. Amino acids: CASSLEGGPTEAFF. The chain combines TRBV13 with TRBJ1-1; TRBD1 aligns across 7 bases. From germline, CDR1 is PRHDT and CDR2 FYEKMQ (reference sequence). The CDR3 runs to 14 residues. With 5 bases clipped from V and 4 bases from J, the junction kept 7 bases outside the gene matches.

The J gene is TRBJ2-5, the V gene TRBV29-1; D not certain. This CDR3 is built from 15 residues. Germline V lookup: CDR1 SQVTM, CDR2 ANQGSEA. Trimming pared 0 bases from V and 5 bases from J, leaving 16 bases between. This chain's CDR3 is CSVEEFRTNGETQYF. The CDR3 DNA follows: TGCAGCGTTGAAGAGTTCAGGACGAACGGGGAGACCCAGTACTTC.

V and J are TRBV30 and TRBJ1-2; D gene ambiguous. V was trimmed by 0 bases and J by 5 bases, leaving 16 bases between them. The CDR3 has 15 amino acids. CDR1 is GTSNPN, CDR2 SVGIG, per germline (reference sequence). Here the CDR3 reads CAWSVLVRDRYGYTF. The CDR3 DNA reads as TGTGCCTGGAGTGTACTGGTGAGGGATCGGTATGGCTACACCTTC.

The chain joins TRBV5-1 to TRBJ2-3, with D hard to call. CDR3 length equals 16 residues. V gave up 0 bases and J gave up 3 bases, with 14 bases separating them. Germline-derived CDR1 and CDR2 are SGHRS and YFSETQ. CDR3 sequence reads: CASSLAVTSSTDTQYF. The CDR3 coding sequence is TGCGCCAGCAGCTTGGCCGTGACTTCATCGACAGATACGCAGTATTTT. The full variable domain, rest sourced from reference TRBV5-1 and TRBJ2-3, is KAGVTQTPRYLIKTRGQQVTLSCSPISGHRSVSWYQQTPGQGLQFLFEYFSETQRNKGNFPGRFSGRQFSNSRSEMNVSTLELGDSALYLCASSLAVTSSTDTQYFGPGTRLTVL.

This chain connects TRBV9 to TRBJ1-6, with 7 bases fitting TRBD1. V lost 3 bases to trimming and J lost 9 bases; unmatched junction nucleotides: 0. Germline lookup yields CDR1 SGDLS and CDR2 YYNGEE. This CDR3 has 12 amino acids. In DNA, the CDR3 is TGTGCCAGCAGCGGACAGGGTTCACCCCTCCACTTT. It specifies CASSGQGSPLHF.

This chain connects TRBV5-1 to TRBJ2-7; D is possibly TRBD1 (6 bases). V lost 6 bases to trimming and J lost 4 bases, with 17 bases between them. CDR3 size: 14 residues. Germline assignment: CDR1 SGHRS and CDR2 YFSETQ. The CDR3 is CASKRTGLGYEQYF. CDR3 sequence (DNA): TGCGCCAGCAAGCGCACAGGGTTGGGATACGAGCAGTACTTC.

The rearrangement joins TRBV7-6 to TRBJ2-3; 8 bases align to TRBD2. CDR1 and CDR2 from the germline V gene are SGHVS and FNYEAQ. The CDR3 is 15 amino acids. J gave up 1 base and V 2 bases, and 2 bases lay outside the gene matches. The CDR3 reads CASSLQTSGTDTQYF. CDR3 DNA: TGTGCCAGCAGCTTACAGACTAGCGGCACAGATACGCAGTATTTT.